This TCR beta chain was profiled in a study of control samples from healthy donors and cancer patients. The protocol was immunoSEQ multiplex PCR, while the TCRdb copy is restricted to in-frame clones and leaves out a portion. The sample records around 120,000 clones, 70% to 90% being singletons. CDR3 length: 16 residues. CDR1 and CDR2 from the germline V gene are MGHRA and YSYEKL. Trimming cost V 2 bases and J 8 bases; bases outside gene matches: 6. This clonotype was obtained from a woman in her seventies in good health. The chain recombines TRBV4-1 with TRBJ1-6; TRBD1 matches 10 bases. Sequenced input: blood. CDR3 residues: CASSQLAGTGDSPLHF. The CDR3 bases are TGCGCCAGCAGCCAACTCGCCGGGACAGGGGATTCACCCCTCCACTTT.